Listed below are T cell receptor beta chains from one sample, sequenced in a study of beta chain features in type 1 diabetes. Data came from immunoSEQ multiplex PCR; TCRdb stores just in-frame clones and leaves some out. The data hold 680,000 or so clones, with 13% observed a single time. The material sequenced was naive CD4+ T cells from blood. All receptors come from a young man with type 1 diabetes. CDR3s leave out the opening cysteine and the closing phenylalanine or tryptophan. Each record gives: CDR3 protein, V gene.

CDR3aa: ASSSEYEQF
v_gene: TRBV5-1

CDR3aa: ASSLATEAF
v_gene: TRBV7-9

CDR3aa: SVEDLSTDTQY
v_gene: TRBV29-1

CDR3aa: ASSPSGGDTQY
v_gene: TRBV4-1

CDR3aa: SVEMDNGYT
v_gene: TRBV29-1

CDR3aa: AWSPAPGRSYEQY
v_gene: TRBV30

CDR3aa: TSSQILPGASGDTQY
v_gene: TRBV1

CDR3aa: ASTPTFPGELF
v_gene: TRBV25-1

CDR3aa: ASSGQVYSPLH
v_gene: TRBV2

CDR3aa: ASSSLWDSNQPQH
v_gene: TRBV19

CDR3aa: ASSVSTGDSYEQY
v_gene: TRBV9

CDR3aa: ASSLGRGEETQY
v_gene: TRBV5-6

CDR3aa: ASSIHRNTEAF
v_gene: TRBV19

CDR3aa: ASNAGGTDTQY
v_gene: TRBV2

CDR3aa: ASSPGTSGADTQY
v_gene: TRBV5-4